This section outlines one T cell receptor beta chain sequence together with its context. It lacks a known antigen. One base away there is no much larger clone; base qualities are not given. Sequences SGHRS (CDR1) and YFSETQ (CDR2) are obtained from the germline V gene. The CDR3 spans 16 residues, from the cysteine through the phenylalanine. Left in the record is the CDR3 DNA by itself, 48 bases read in frame from the first base. V is pared back by 0 bases and J by 1 base, with 11 bases lying between the germline termini. The protocol used for the library was the immunoSEQ multiplex PCR assay. DNA from the CD4+ T cells that had been cultured and isolated underwent TCR beta CDR3 sequencing. The paper's processing steps were these. Non-productive TCR sequences were discarded, and reads were trimmed to the CDR3 region, with only CDR3s of 7 or more amino acids retained. The MANAFEST web app was used to pick out antigen-specific clonotypes by comparing their expansion in peptide wells with that in reference cultures. To count as positive, a clone had to show expansion at FDR<0.05 compared with the reference and with all other wells, an odds ratio above 5, and a frequency above 0.1% in two replicate wells. A clonotype was defined as cross-reactive if the clonotype was significantly expanded both in SARS-CoV-2 spike wells and in at least one common cold coronavirus spike condition. Using the stringdist R package, CDR3 similarity was measured by Levenshtein distance, and unrooted trees were constructed with ape in R 3.6.1. In TCRdb, the immuneACCESS table is reduced to in-frame sequences with V and J assigned. These tables do not hold every clone; where another copy was compared, an unresolved V gene accounts for under half, and the others remain unexplained. V and J calls and clone size come straight from that table; D and trimming were deduced from the DNA. Recorded for this sample are over 60,000 clones; about 67% of them occurred a single time. 1.5% to 1.7% of the sample is taken by the ten largest.

In the ViraFEST assay, PBMC were stimulated with viral peptide pools, and TCR sequencing was then used to find antigen-specific CD4+ T cell clonotypes based on their expansion. After around 11 days of culture, CD4+ T cells were isolated with the EasySep CD4+ T cell isolation kit. Each participant received two doses of an mRNA SARS-CoV-2 vaccine, either BNT162b2 or mRNA-1273. Negative nucleocapsid antibody results before and after vaccination confirmed that the healthy vaccine recipients had no prior SARS-CoV-2 infection. A few million PBMC per well were cultured with approximately 10 ug/ml peptides in IMDM containing approximately 4.6% human AB serum, about 9.6 IU/ml IL-2 and gentamicin. On days 3 and 7, half of the culture medium was replaced with fresh IL-2-containing medium. Each peptide stimulation condition was cultured in triplicate wells unless otherwise noted. Using Ficoll-Paque Plus gradient centrifugation, PBMC were separated from whole blood and then either used fresh or cryopreserved at -140C. The overlapping peptide pools covered the spike proteins of SARS-CoV-2 as well as those of the common cold coronaviruses HCoV-NL63, HCoV-OC43 and HCoV-229E. The QIAamp micro DNA kit was used to extract genomic DNA from the cultured CD4+ T cells.

This sample was included in a study of vaccination effects on CD4 cells after COVID-19 (dated by TCRdb to between 2020 and 2023). General notes on the study: Post-vaccine samples across the study were collected a median of 72 days after the second dose, with a range of 14 to 241. Altogether, around eleven COVID-19 convalescent patients and a few SARS-CoV-2-naive healthy vaccine recipients made up the full study. SARS-CoV-2 spike-specific CD4+ TCR repertoires from before and after mRNA vaccination were compared in COVID-19 convalescent patients and in infection-naive vaccine recipients. Cultures from other donors in the study were sequenced with the Oncomine TCR Beta short-read assay on an Illumina iSeq 100.

Study-wide findings and limitations: Among healthy vaccine recipients, nearly all vaccine-induced clones were SARS-CoV-2 mono-reactive, and only 1 of 255 was cross-reactive with common cold coronaviruses. Only a small number of convalescent patients were included, and no early post-infection timepoints were available, which limited the study. At late post-vaccination timepoints, both infection-induced and vaccine-induced clones showed marked clonal contraction, consistent with waning T cell responses.

The origin of this receptor is a human donor who received a COVID-19 vaccine. The chain couples TRBV5-1 to TRBJ2-4; TRBD1 might be the D gene, on 5 matching bases. Here the sequenced sample was CD4+ T cells from PBMCs cultured with HCoV-229E spike peptides, taken after COVID-19 vaccination. The sample's cell subset or site label, decoded: HCoV-229E spike overlapping peptide pool stimulation. The DNA is TGCGCCAGCAGCTTGGTGGTAGGGGTGGCCAAAAACATTCAGTACTTC. This yields the protein CASSLVVGVAKNIQYF.